Presented here are 28 T cell receptor beta chains from one specimen sequenced in a study of graft-versus-host responses after intestinal transplantation. The data were produced by immunoSEQ multiplex PCR, yet TCRdb's version contains in-frame clones alone and is incomplete. The sample consists of approximately 4,700 clones, around 26% of them appearing once. The authors combined around 200,000 CFSE-labeled responder cells with around 200,000 irradiated, violet-dye-labeled stimulator cells in plates. Sequenced material: alloreactive CD8+ T cells from a mixed lymphocyte reaction culture, taken before transplantation. Noted subset: CFSE-low proliferating T cells sorted from roughly six-day pre-transplant mixed lymphocyte reaction (GvH or HvG direction). These TCRs come from a human patient who was an organ donor for intestinal transplantation.

This clone qualifies as medium-sized. This chain connects TRBV5-1 to TRBJ1-6, with D maybe TRBD1 (6 bases). The V gene's germline CDR1 is SGHRS and CDR2 YFSETQ. Trimming took 5 bases from V and 2 from J, leaving 14 bases between them. The CDR3 has 16 amino acids. The CDR3 DNA reads TGCGCCAGCAGTCCCCTGGGGACACCCTATAATTCACCCCTCCACTTT. Protein product: CASSPLGTPYNSPLHF.

The table lists this clone with a few counts. The chain uses TRBV5-4 and TRBJ2-5, with D perhaps TRBD1 (5 bases). V gave up 0 bases and J gave up 2 bases, with 11 bases separating them. CDR1 and CDR2 (germline): SGHNT, YYREEE (reference sequence). This CDR3 has 15 amino acids. DNA of the CDR3: TGTGCCAGCAGCTTGGGGATCAGGGCTCAAGAGACCCAGTACTTC. It translates to CASSLGIRAQETQYF.

By frequency in the sample, this clone is medium-sized. This rearrangement joins TRBV7-6 to TRBJ2-5; D is uncertain. The V end lost 0 bases, the J end lost 4 bases, and 9 bases lay between the germline ends. The CDR3 covers 14 residues. Germline V CDR1 and CDR2: SGHVS, FNYEAQ. The DNA of the CDR3 is TGTGCCAGCAGCTTAGCAGAGGAAGTAGAGACCCAGTACTTC. This translates into CASSLAEEVETQYF.

The V call is TRBV6-1, the J call TRBJ1-1; TRBD1 matches at 9 bases. The CDR3 is 17 residues long. With V trimmed by 4 bases and J by 5 bases, 14 bases remained unmatched. The V gene's germline CDR1 is MNHNS and CDR2 SASEGT. CDR3 amino acids: CASSASGTGYRGTEAFF. The CDR3 coding sequence is TGTGCCAGCAGTGCTTCCGGGACAGGGTACCGTGGAACTGAAGCTTTCTTT.

This clone is hyperexpanded in the sample. The chain couples TRBV7-9 to TRBJ1-1; D is ambiguous. The V gene's germline CDR1 is SEHNR and CDR2 FQNEAQ (reference sequence). V lost 6 bases and J lost 5, with 16 bases in between. The CDR3 runs to 14 residues. The CDR3 nucleotides read TGTGCCAGCAGTTCTAATTCCCGGTGGACTGAAGCTTTCTTT. It translates to CASSSNSRWTEAFF. Full variable domain (missing parts from reference TRBV7-9 and TRBJ1-1): DTGVSQNPRHKITKRGQNVTFRCDPISEHNRLYWYRQTLGQGPEFLTYFQNEAQLEKSRLLSDRFSAERPKGSFSTLEIQRTEQGDSAMYLCASSSNSRWTEAFFGQGTRLTVV.

The V call is TRBV29-1, the J call TRBJ2-3; D perhaps matches TRBD1 (5 bases). The CDR3 contains 12 residues. Germline V CDR1 and CDR2: SQVTM, ANQGSEA. The V end lost 3 bases, the J end lost 4 bases, and 8 bases lay between the germline ends. CDR3 bases: TGCAGCGTTGATGGGGCTCCAGATACGCAGTATTTT. Translation: CSVDGAPDTQYF.

The chain employs TRBV6-5 and TRBJ1-1; TRBD1 matches 7 bases. Germline values: CDR1 MNHEY, CDR2 SVGAGI. This CDR3 region has 14 residues. The V segment lost 6 bases and the J segment 4 bases; nucleotides outside the gene matches: 8. The CDR3 sequence: CASSVTGAGTEAFF. Here the CDR3 DNA reads TGTGCCAGCAGCGTTACAGGGGCCGGCACTGAAGCTTTCTTT.

This chain joins TRBV2 and TRBJ2-5; 9 bases align to TRBD2. The CDR3 is 15 amino acids. Losses at the gene ends were 6 bases for V and 3 bases for J; bases not matched to a gene: 8. Per the germline V gene, CDR1 is SNHLY and CDR2 is FYNNEI. The CDR3 DNA is TGTGCCAGCAGGGCTGCTGCGGGGGGGGAAGAGACCCAGTACTTC. This translates into CASRAAAGGEETQYF.

This clone has only a few counts. The V call is TRBV4-3, the J call TRBJ1-2; D gene uncertain. The V end lost 5 bases, the J end lost 3 bases, and 19 bases lay between the germline ends. CDR3 length: 16 residues. CDR1 LGHNA and CDR2 YSLEER come from the germline V gene. The DNA for the CDR3 is TGCGCCAGCAGCTTGGTCGGAGTTAGGCTGGACTATGGCTACACCTTC. It encodes CASSLVGVRLDYGYTF.

This clone appeared a few times. V and J are TRBV7-6 and TRBJ1-1; 11 bases are a match to TRBD1. The CDR3 is 16 residues long. Germline-derived CDR1 and CDR2 are SGHVS and FNYEAQ. V was pared by 5 bases and J by 5 bases, with 10 bases of the junction left unmatched. CDR3 sequence (DNA): TGTGCCAGCAGCGTCGGACAGGGGGCATGGTTGACTGAAGCTTTCTTT. Translated, it gives CASSVGQGAWLTEAFF.

The genes are TRBV6-5 and TRBJ2-1, with 9 bases aligning to TRBD2. J was trimmed by 5 bases and V by 2 bases; bases with no gene match: 4. CDR3 size: 15 residues. Germline V gives CDR1 MNHEY, CDR2 SVGAGI. The CDR3 DNA reads as TGTGCCAGCAGTTACGCGGTAGCGGGGGACAATGAGCAGTTCTTC. It is translated as CASSYAVAGDNEQFF.

The V and J genes are TRBV7-8 and TRBJ2-3, with 9 bases fitting TRBD1. V lost 0 bases and J lost 1; bases outside the gene matches: 2. This CDR3 has 16 residues. In germline, CDR1 is SGHVS, CDR2 FQNEAQ. The CDR3: CASSLADRGCTDTQYF. The CDR3 nucleotides read TGTGCCAGCAGCTTAGCTGACAGGGGGTGCACAGATACGCAGTATTTT.

The rearrangement uses TRBV7-2 and TRBJ2-7; TRBD2 might be the D (5 bases). Germline CDR1 SGHTA, CDR2 FQGNSA. The germline V and J ends were trimmed by 7 bases and 9 bases, with 19 bases remaining between them. The CDR3 spans 13 residues. The CDR3 loop reads CASTRTEDIRQYV. In DNA form, the CDR3 reads TGTGCCAGCACCCGGACTGAGGATATCCGGCAGTACGTC.

The chain joins TRBV6-4 to TRBJ2-6; 8 positions match TRBD1. The germline CDR1 and CDR2 sequences are MRHNA and SNTAGT. Trimming removed 4 bases from V and 4 bases from J; junction bases left unmatched: 3. There are 15 residues in the CDR3. CDR3 DNA sequence: TGTGCCAGCAGTGGGACAGGGCAAGGGGCCAACGTCCTGACTTTC. Translating it yields CASSGTGQGANVLTF.

By share of the sample, this clone is medium-sized. The chain employs TRBV7-8 and TRBJ1-6; D gene uncertain. V was trimmed by 8 bases and J by 9 bases, leaving 20 bases between them. Germline V gene data show CDR1 as SGHVS and CDR2 as FQNEAQ. The CDR3 sequence is 15 residues long. The CDR3 loop is CASASGRESRSPLHF. CDR3 bases: TGTGCCAGCGCTTCCGGGAGGGAAAGTCGTTCACCCCTCCACTTT. The full variable domain, in which reference TRBV7-8 and TRBJ1-6 provide the parts outside the CDR3, is GAGVSQSPRYKVAKRGQDVALRCDPISGHVSLFWYQQALGQGPEFLTYFQNEAQLDKSGLPSDRFFAERPEGSVSTLKIQRTQQEDSAVYLCASASGRESRSPLHFGNGTRLTVT.

This clone was seen a handful of times. The rearrangement links TRBV7-9 to TRBJ2-1; 15 nucleotides line up with TRBD2. CDR3 size: 18 residues. CDR1 is SEHNR and CDR2 is FQNEAQ in the germline V gene (reference sequence). The ends lost 1 base at V and 3 bases at J; junction bases unmatched: 4. The DNA of the CDR3 is TGTGCCAGCAGCTTAGTAGGACTAGCGGGGGGGCGCTACAATGAGCAGTTCTTC. Translation: CASSLVGLAGGRYNEQFF.

V is TRBV19 and J is TRBJ2-3; 10 nucleotides line up with TRBD2. The ends lost 5 bases at V and 1 base at J; junction bases unmatched: 3. This CDR3 contains 15 residues. From germline, CDR1 is LNHDA and CDR2 SQIVND (reference sequence). CDR3 nucleotides: TGTGCCAGTAGTCAGCTAGCGGGGGGCACAGATACGCAGTATTTT. It codes for CASSQLAGGTDTQYF.

The table lists this clone with a few counts. The germline gene is not matched at one end of the junction; a read error may be the cause. This sequence joins TRBV4-1 and TRBJ1-5; 10 positions match TRBD1. Germline lookup yields CDR1 MGHRA and CDR2 YSYEKL. The CDR3 totals 13 residues. CDR3 protein: CATGTGESQPQHF. The CDR3 nucleotides read TGTGCCACTGGGACAGGGGAAAGTCAGCCCCAGCATTTT.

The J gene is TRBJ2-7, the V gene TRBV28; TRBD1 agrees at 10 bases. This CDR3 has 17 residues. Germline V gene sequence: CDR1 MDHEN, CDR2 SYDVKM. The J segment lost 3 bases and the V segment lost 3 bases, leaving 11 bases of the junction unmatched. CDR3 residues: CASSFGTGVIWGYEQYV. Written as DNA, the CDR3 is TGTGCCAGCAGTTTTGGGACAGGGGTCATTTGGGGCTACGAGCAGTACGTC.

In its sample, this clone is medium-sized (0.01 to 0.1%). The rearrangement uses TRBV4-2 and TRBJ2-5; no clear D. The V gene lost 4 bases and the J gene lost 0 bases, with 12 bases spanning the gap. Per germline, CDR1 LGHNA and CDR2 YNFKEQ. CDR3 length equals 15 residues. CDR3 amino acids: CASSRKSSDQETQYF. The CDR3 DNA is TGTGCCAGCAGCCGAAAATCCAGTGACCAAGAGACCCAGTACTTC.

This clone was detected a few times. The CDR3 bases are TGCGCCAGCAGCTCCGGAGGGGTTAACATGAACACTGAAGCTTTCTTT. This sequence encodes CASSSGGVNMNTEAFF. The chain couples TRBV5-1 to TRBJ1-1; perhaps TRBD1 as D (5 bases). Germline lookup yields CDR1 SGHRS and CDR2 YFSETQ. The CDR3 sequence is 16 residues long. Trimming took 3 bases from V and 0 from J, leaving 15 bases between them.

The chain couples TRBV5-4 to TRBJ1-1; 7 positions agree with TRBD1. CDR1 and CDR2 (germline): SGHNT, YYREEE (reference sequence). V was clipped by 2 bases and J by 0 bases; unmatched bases: 7. This CDR3 region has 16 residues. The chain's CDR3 is CASSFTFGTVNTEAFF. Written as DNA, the CDR3 is TGTGCCAGCAGCTTCACGTTCGGGACAGTGAACACTGAAGCTTTCTTT.

The chain has TRBV14 and TRBJ1-1; weak D call: TRBD1 (6 bases). This CDR3 has 17 amino acids. Trimming shortened V by 0 bases and J by 4 bases, and 18 bases separated the two germline ends. CDR1 and CDR2 from the germline V gene are SGHDN and FVKESK. The CDR3 DNA reads TGTGCCAGCAGCCAAGATATTGCCCGGGTGGGGGCCACTGAAGCTTTCTTT. Translation: CASSQDIARVGATEAFF.

This clone was seen only a few times. The V gene is TRBV6-6, the J gene TRBJ1-6, with no clear D. This CDR3 region has 16 residues. The germline V and J ends were trimmed by 3 bases and 0 bases, with 9 bases remaining between them. Germline CDR1 is MNHNY and CDR2 is SVGAGI (reference sequence). The CDR3 protein is CASSYRGSSYNSPLHF. CDR3 sequence (DNA): TGTGCCAGCAGTTATCGAGGGAGCTCCTATAATTCACCCCTCCACTTT.

The J gene is TRBJ1-6, the V gene TRBV6-4; TRBD1 aligns across 7 bases. Germline V CDR1 and CDR2: MRHNA, SNTAGT. J gave up 7 bases and V 0 bases, and 3 bases lay outside the gene matches. The CDR3 length is 15 residues. As DNA, the CDR3 is TGTGCCAGCAGTGACTCGACAGGGCAAAATTCACCCCTCCACTTT. This codes for CASSDSTGQNSPLHF.

In this sample, this clone turned up a few times. The chain uses TRBV29-1 and TRBJ2-1; 10 positions agree with TRBD1. Germline V lookup: CDR1 SQVTM, CDR2 ANQGSEA. CDR3 length: 14 amino acids. V gave up 1 base and J gave up 7 bases; unmatched junction bases: 4. The CDR3 loop is CSVEAWDRGNEQFF. The CDR3 DNA reads as TGCAGCGTTGAAGCCTGGGACAGGGGAAATGAGCAGTTCTTC.

This clone was seen a handful of times. The rearrangement joins TRBV5-6 to TRBJ2-5, with 8 bases lining up with TRBD1. There are 17 residues in the CDR3. The germline V gene has CDR1 SGHDT and CDR2 YYEEEE. J was trimmed by 2 bases and V by 4 bases; bases with no gene match: 13. This CDR3 is CASSTIFEDREQETQYF. The CDR3, as DNA: TGTGCCAGCAGCACAATATTCGAGGACAGGGAGCAAGAGACCCAGTACTTC.

The chain carries TRBV5-8 and TRBJ1-2; perhaps TRBD1 as D (6 bases). CDR3 length: 16 residues. In germline, CDR1 is SGHTS, CDR2 YDEGEE. With 2 bases removed from V and 3 bases from J, the gap between germline ends came to 17 bases. The CDR3 reads CASSLLFATGHYGYTF. The CDR3 DNA is TGTGCCAGCAGCTTACTTTTCGCGACAGGACACTATGGCTACACCTTC.